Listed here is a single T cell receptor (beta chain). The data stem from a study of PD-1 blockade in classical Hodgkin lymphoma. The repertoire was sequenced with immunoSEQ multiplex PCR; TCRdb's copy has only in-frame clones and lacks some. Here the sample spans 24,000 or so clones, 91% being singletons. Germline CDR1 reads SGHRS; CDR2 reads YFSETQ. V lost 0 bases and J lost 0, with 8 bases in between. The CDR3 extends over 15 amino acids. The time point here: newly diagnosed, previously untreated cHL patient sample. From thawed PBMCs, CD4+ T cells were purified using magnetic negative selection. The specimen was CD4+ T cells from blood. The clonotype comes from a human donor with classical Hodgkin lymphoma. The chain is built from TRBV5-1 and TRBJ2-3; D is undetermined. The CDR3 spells CASSLDARSTDTQYF. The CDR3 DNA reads TGCGCCAGCAGCTTGGATGCCAGAAGCACAGATACGCAGTATTTT.